Listed below are T cell receptor beta chains from one sample, sequenced in a study of T cells in Graves' hyperthyroidism and ophthalmopathy. A single record per CDR3 protein comes from TCRdb applying MiXCR to the multiplex PCR reads. The table includes about 290,000 distinct CDR3 sequences, 13% detected once. Sequencing input: blood. The receptors derive from a woman between 25 and 40 years old with Graves' hyperthyroidism that later progressed to Graves' ophthalmopathy. CDR3s include the opening cysteine and the closing phenylalanine or tryptophan. A D gene is named only where the DNA matches it firmly. The size of a clone is reported for some rows only, either as once, few or many, or as a class for expanded clones.

cdr3_aa cdr3_nt j_call v_call clone_size d_call
CASSLVGTSREQYF TGTGCCAGCAGCTTAGTGGGGACTAGTCGGGAGCAGTACTTC TRBJ2-7 TRBV11-2 many TRBD2
CASRQSLSYEQYF TGTGCCAGCCGACAGTCGCTCTCCTACGAGCAGTACTTC TRBJ2-7 TRBV28 many -
CASSTQGADYGYTF TGTGCCAGCAGCACTCAGGGGGCAGACTATGGCTACACCTTC TRBJ1-2 TRBV13 many TRBD1
CASTEKTGGAETQYF TGTGCCAGCACCGAGAAGACAGGGGGCGCAGAGACCCAGTACTTC TRBJ2-5 TRBV6-1 many TRBD1
CASSFFRDSLLYEQYF TGTGCCAGCAGTTTCTTCCGGGACAGCCTCCTTTACGAGCAGTACTTC TRBJ2-7 TRBV28 many TRBD1
CAGSARTSGSPGQETQYF TGTGCCGGCAGCGCCCGGACTAGCGGGAGTCCCGGCCAAGAGACCCAGTACTTC TRBJ2-5 TRBV9 - TRBD2
CASSFGTASYEQYF TGTGCCAGCAGTTTCGGGACGGCCTCCTACGAGCAGTACTTC TRBJ2-7 TRBV12-3/TRBV12-4 - -
CSVNRGYNEQFF TGCAGCGTTAACCGGGGGTACAATGAGCAGTTCTTC TRBJ2-1 TRBV29-1 many -
CASSPSRRASDEQYF TGTGCCAGCAGTCCCTCCCGCAGGGCGAGCGACGAGCAGTACTTC TRBJ2-7 TRBV12-3/TRBV12-4 many -
CASSVRDSLTGELFF TGTGCCAGCAGCGTAAGGGACAGCCTCACCGGGGAGCTGTTTTTT TRBJ2-2 TRBV9 few TRBD1
CSVGVGEAFF TGCAGCGTTGGGGTGGGTGAAGCTTTCTTT TRBJ1-1 TRBV29-1 many -
CASSQDGREEGTDTQYF TGCGCCAGCAGCCAAGATGGTAGGGAGGAAGGCACAGATACGCAGTATTTT TRBJ2-3 TRBV4-1 many -
CASSPSGLAGETQYF TGTGCCAGCAGCCCCTCGGGACTAGCGGGAGAGACCCAGTACTTC TRBJ2-5 TRBV7-3 few TRBD2
CASTVAGGAEGSTQYF TGCGCCAGCACGGTAGCCGGAGGGGCTGAAGGGTCTACGCAGTATTTT TRBJ2-3 TRBV5-1 - -
CASSLTLAGVGTQYF TGTGCCAGCAGTTTAACACTAGCGGGAGTAGGTACCCAGTACTTC TRBJ2-5 TRBV28 many TRBD2
CASSLPSGSDQETQYF TGCGCCAGCAGCTTGCCTAGCGGGAGCGACCAAGAGACCCAGTACTTC TRBJ2-5 TRBV5-1 - TRBD2